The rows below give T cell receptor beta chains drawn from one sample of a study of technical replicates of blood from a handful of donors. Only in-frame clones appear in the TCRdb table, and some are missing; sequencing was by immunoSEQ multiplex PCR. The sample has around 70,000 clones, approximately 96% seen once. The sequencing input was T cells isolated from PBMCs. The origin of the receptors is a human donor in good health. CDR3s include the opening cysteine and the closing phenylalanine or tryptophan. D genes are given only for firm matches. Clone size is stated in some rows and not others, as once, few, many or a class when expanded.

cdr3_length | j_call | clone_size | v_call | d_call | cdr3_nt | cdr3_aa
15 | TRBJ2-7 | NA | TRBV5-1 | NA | TGCGCCAGCAGCTTGGGGGGAGGTCAGGGAAGCGAGCAGTACTTC | CASSLGGGQGSEQYF
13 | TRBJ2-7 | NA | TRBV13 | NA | TGTGCCAGCAGCTTAGGCGGAGATTACGAGCAGTACTTC | CASSLGGDYEQYF
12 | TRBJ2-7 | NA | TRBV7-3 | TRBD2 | TGTGCCAGCAGCTTCTCGGGGGGCGAGCAGTACTTC | CASSFSGGEQYF
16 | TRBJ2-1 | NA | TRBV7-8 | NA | TGTGCCAGCAGCTTAGGAGGGACACAGAATTACAATGAGCAGTTCTTC | CASSLGGTQNYNEQFF
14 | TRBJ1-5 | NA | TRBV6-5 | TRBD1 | TGTGCCAGCAGTTACTCGGGACAGAATCAGCCCCAGCATTTT | CASSYSGQNQPQHF
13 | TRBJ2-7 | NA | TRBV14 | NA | TGTGCCAGCAGTCACGGCACAGCCTACGAGCAGTACTTC | CASSHGTAYEQYF
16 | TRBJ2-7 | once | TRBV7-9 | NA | TGTGCCAGCAGCTTAGGGCCACGGGAAGGCGCCTACGAGCAGTACTTC | CASSLGPREGAYEQYF
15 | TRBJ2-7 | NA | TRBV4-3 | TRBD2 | TGCGCCAGCAGCCAAGGACTAGCGGGGGCCTACGAGCAGTACTTC | CASSQGLAGAYEQYF
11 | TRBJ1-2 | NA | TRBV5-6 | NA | TGTGCCAGCAGCTATCAGTATGGCTACACCTTC | CASSYQYGYTF
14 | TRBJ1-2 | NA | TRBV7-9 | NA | TGTGCCAGCAGCTTAGATTCGGGTCCCTATGGCTACACCTTC | CASSLDSGPYGYTF
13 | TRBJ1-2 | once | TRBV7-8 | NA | TGTGCCAGCAGCTTAGCGTACCGGGATGGCTACACCTTC | CASSLAYRDGYTF
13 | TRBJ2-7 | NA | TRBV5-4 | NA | TGTGCCAGCAGCTTGAGGGAGAGCTACGAGCAGTACTTC | CASSLRESYEQYF
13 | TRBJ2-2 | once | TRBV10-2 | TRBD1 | TGCGCCAGCTGGGACAGGGGCACCGGGGAGCTGTTTTTT | CASWDRGTGELFF
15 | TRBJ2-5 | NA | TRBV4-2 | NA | TGTGCCAGCAGCCAAGAATCGGGTTTATTAGAGACCCAGTACTTC | CASSQESGLLETQYF
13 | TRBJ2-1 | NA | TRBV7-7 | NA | TGTGCCAGCAGCCGTATAGGAGACAATGAGCAGTTCTTC | CASSRIGDNEQFF
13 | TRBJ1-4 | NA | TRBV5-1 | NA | TGCGCCAGCAGCGCAGCGACGGCCGAAAAACTGTTTTTT | CASSAATAEKLFF
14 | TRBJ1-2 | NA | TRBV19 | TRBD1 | TGTGCCAGTAGTTCCCGATGGACAGGGGAGGGCTACACCTTC | CASSSRWTGEGYTF
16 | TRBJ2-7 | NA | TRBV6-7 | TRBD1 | TGTGCCAGCAGTTACCCAACCGGGACAGAGGCCTACGAGCAGTACTTC | CASSYPTGTEAYEQYF
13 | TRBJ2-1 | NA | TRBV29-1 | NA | TGCAGCATCTGGGGAGGCTCCTACAATGAGCAGTTCTTC | CSIWGGSYNEQFF
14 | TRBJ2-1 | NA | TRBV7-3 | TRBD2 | TGTGCCAGCAGCCCGGGAGGGCCTCTCAATGAGCAGTTCTTC | CASSPGGPLNEQFF
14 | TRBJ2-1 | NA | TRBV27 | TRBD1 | TGTGCCAGCAGTCTCCTAACGACAGGGGACGAGCAGTTCTTC | CASSLLTTGDEQFF
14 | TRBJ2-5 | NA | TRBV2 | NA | TGTGCCAGCAATATCCTAGTGCTGGGAGAGACCCAGTACTTC | CASNILVLGETQYF
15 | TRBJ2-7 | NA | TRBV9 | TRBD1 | TGTGCCAGCAGCGCCACCGGGACAGGGATCTACGAGCAGTACTTC | CASSATGTGIYEQYF
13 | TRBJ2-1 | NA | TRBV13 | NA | TGTGCCAGCAGCTTAGCTATCAACAATGAGCAGTTCTTC | CASSLAINNEQFF
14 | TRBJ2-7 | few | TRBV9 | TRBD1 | TGTGCCAGCAGCGTAGCGGGACAGGCCTACGAGCAGTACTTC | CASSVAGQAYEQYF
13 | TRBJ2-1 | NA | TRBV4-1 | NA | TGCGCCAGCAGCTATGGACAGTATTGGGAGCAGTTCTTC | CASSYGQYWEQFF
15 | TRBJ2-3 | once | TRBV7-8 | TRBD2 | TGTGCCAGCAGCTTAAGTAGCGGGAGCACAGATACGCAGTATTTT | CASSLSSGSTDTQYF
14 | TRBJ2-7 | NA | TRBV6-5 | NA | TGTGCCAGCAGTTACTCCATGAGGAGGGGCGAGCAGTACTTC | CASSYSMRRGEQYF
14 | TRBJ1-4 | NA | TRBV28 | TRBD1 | TGTGCCAGCAGTCCGGCGACAGGGTACGAAAAACTGTTTTTT | CASSPATGYEKLFF
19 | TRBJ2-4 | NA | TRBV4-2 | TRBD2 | TGTGCCAGCAGCCAAGTGAGCGTAGCGGGAGGAGGGTCTGTAAACATTCAGTACTTC | CASSQVSVAGGGSVNIQYF
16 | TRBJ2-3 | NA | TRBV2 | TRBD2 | TGTGCCAGCACCCCGGGGGGAGAAGGGAGGGCAGATACGCAGTATTTT | CASTPGGEGRADTQYF
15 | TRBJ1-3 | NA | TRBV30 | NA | TGTGCCTGGAGTGTTGGGGGAGGGGCTGGAAACACCATATATTTT | CAWSVGGGAGNTIYF
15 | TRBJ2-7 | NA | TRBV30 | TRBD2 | TGTGCCTGGAGTGTACTAGCGGGATCTTCTTCCGAGCAGTACTTC | CAWSVLAGSSSEQYF
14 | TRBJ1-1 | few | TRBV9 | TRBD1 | TGTGCCAGCAGAACAACTCCGGGACAGGGGCCGGCTTTCTTT | CASRTTPGQGPAFF
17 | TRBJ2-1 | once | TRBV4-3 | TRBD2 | TGCGCCAGCAGCCAAAATGTCGGGGGACTAGCGCTTAATGAGCAGTTCTTC | CASSQNVGGLALNEQFF
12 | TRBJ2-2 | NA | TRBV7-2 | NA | TGTGCCAGCAGCTCTAACACCGGGGAGCTGTTTTTT | CASSSNTGELFF
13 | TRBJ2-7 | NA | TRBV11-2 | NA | TGTGCCAGCAGCTTTGGGCAGTCCTACGAGCAGTACTTC | CASSFGQSYEQYF
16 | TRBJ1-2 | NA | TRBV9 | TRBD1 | TGTGCCAGCAGCGATGCCACCGGGACAGGGAACTATGGCTACACCTTC | CASSDATGTGNYGYTF
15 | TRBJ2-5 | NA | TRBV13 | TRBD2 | TGTGCCAGCAGCTGGGGGACTAGCGGGACGGAGACCCAGTACTTC | CASSWGTSGTETQYF